The 2 T cell receptor beta chains below all came from one sample that was sequenced in a study of molecular identifiers for immune sequencing clone quantification. MiXCR, applied by TCRdb to the PCR reads, yields one record per CDR3 protein. Here the sample spans under 800,000 distinct CDR3 sequences, over 25% being singletons. The sample consisted of naive CD8+ T cells from blood, with Jurkat cell RNA spiked in. Subset reported: FACS-sorted CD8+CD4-CCR7+CD45RA+ naive T cells. Receptors were obtained from a human donor in good health. Some libraries in this study had Jurkat cell RNA spiked in.

Notes on this clonotype: A much larger clone differs by one base, so this may be a read error. The chain couples TRBV30 to TRBJ2-3; 9 positions match TRBD2. CDR1 and CDR2 (germline): GTSNPN, SVGIG (reference sequence). V lost 4 bases, J lost 4 bases, and 15 bases stayed unmatched. The CDR3 loop spans 17 amino acids. CDR3 DNA sequence: TGTGCCTGGAACATCCTAGGGACTAGCTTACTCGCAGATACGCAGTATTTT. Its translation: CAWNILGTSLLADTQYF.

The table lists this clonotype with many counts. The V call is TRBV19, the J call TRBJ2-3, with 7 bases matching TRBD1. The junction had 1 base not matched to a gene; V was cut back by 4 bases and J by 3 bases. The V gene's germline CDR1 is LNHDA and CDR2 SQIVND (reference sequence). CDR3 length: 13 residues. CDR3 sequence reads: CASSKQGTDTQYF. The CDR3 nucleotides read TGTGCCAGTAGTAAACAGGGGACAGATACGCAGTATTTT.